One and the same sample provided the 31 T cell receptor beta chains below, sequenced in a study of cytomegalovirus exposure and HLA in healthy donors. 13 Jbeta primers and 60 Vbeta primers were used for the PCR. The protocol was immunoSEQ multiplex PCR, while the TCRdb copy is restricted to in-frame clones and leaves out a portion. The data show 87,000 or so clones, around four fifths seen once. The sequenced material came from PBMCs. These receptors all come from a woman between 35 and 50 years old in good health and CMV-seronegative.

The chain couples TRBV6-5 to TRBJ1-2; TRBD1 agrees at 7 bases. Germline loops: CDR1 MNHEY, CDR2 SVGAGI. The CDR3 extends over 15 amino acids. Trimming at V came to 8 bases and at J to 2 bases, leaving 11 bases not matched to a gene. The CDR3 DNA reads TGTGCCAGCGGCGCCCCGGGACAGAGAAACTATGGCTACACCTTC. Its protein product is CASGAPGQRNYGYTF.

The V call is TRBV5-1, the J call TRBJ1-1; 7 bases fit TRBD1. After removal of 8 bases from V and 7 bases from J, the junction contained 17 bases not matched to a gene. CDR1 is SGHRS, CDR2 YFSETQ, per germline. This CDR3 region has 15 residues. The CDR3 sequence is CASRDSGGGFSEAFF. The CDR3 DNA sequence: TGCGCCAGTCGGGACAGTGGGGGTGGTTTTAGTGAAGCTTTCTTT.

This sequence joins TRBV23-1 and TRBJ1-5; the D is unclear. TRBV23-1 counts as an open reading frame of uncertain function. There are 17 residues in the CDR3. The ends were cut back, 6 bases at V and 2 bases at J, with 20 bases in the middle. The CDR3 here is CASRPSTGRVGNQPQHF. CDR3 DNA sequence: TGCGCCAGCAGACCATCGACGGGAAGGGTCGGCAATCAGCCCCAGCATTTT.

This chain uses TRBV11-2 with TRBJ1-3; TRBD1 is a possible D gene (6 bases). The CDR3 is made up of 16 amino acids. CDR1 is SGHAT and CDR2 is FQNNGV in the germline V gene. Trimming took off 1 base at V and 7 bases at J, with 17 bases between the two ends. CDR3 sequence: CASSLVGTRGRNTIYF. The CDR3, as DNA: TGTGCCAGCAGCTTAGTCGGGACACGGGGACGGAACACCATATATTTT. The full variable domain, in which reference TRBV11-2 and TRBJ1-3 provide the parts outside the CDR3, is EAGVAQSPRYKIIEKRQSVAFWCNPISGHATLYWYQQILGQGPKLLIQFQNNGVVDDSQLPKDRFSAERLKGVDSTLKIQPAKLEDSAVYLCASSLVGTRGRNTIYFGEGSWLTVV.

This rearrangement joins TRBV19 to TRBJ1-1; 7 bases match TRBD1. The germline CDR1 and CDR2 sequences are LNHDA and SQIVND (reference sequence). Germline trimming cut 10 bases from V and 4 bases from J; bases unmatched to any gene: 6. This CDR3 comprises 12 residues. The CDR3 here is CATREGATEAFF. The DNA for the CDR3 is TGTGCCACCCGGGAGGGGGCCACTGAAGCTTTCTTT.

The V gene is TRBV7-2, the J gene TRBJ1-5, with D possibly being TRBD1 (5 bases). Trimming removed 1 base from V and 16 bases from J, with 17 bases in between. The V gene's germline CDR1 is SGHTA and CDR2 FQGNSA. The CDR3 contains 13 residues. The chain's CDR3 is CASSLGPGTVHHF. The DNA for the CDR3 is TGTGCCAGCAGCTTAGGGCCCGGGACTGTTCACCATTTT.

The chain employs TRBV20-1 and TRBJ1-1; D not certain. Germline lookup yields CDR1 DFQATT and CDR2 SNEGSKA (reference sequence). This CDR3 has 11 residues. V shed 6 bases and J shed 1 base, with 6 bases lying between them. CDR3 coding DNA: TGCAGTGCCGACACGAACACTGAAGCTTTCTTT. Its protein is CSADTNTEAFF.

The CDR3 sequence: CASSLAPLTGINYGYTF. DNA for the CDR3: TGTGCCAGCAGCTTAGCACCCCTGACAGGGATTAACTATGGCTACACCTTC. The rearrangement links TRBV7-9 to TRBJ1-2, with 7 bases aligning to TRBD1. With 0 bases clipped from V and 1 base from J, the junction kept 8 bases outside the gene matches. The CDR3 consists of 17 residues. Germline V gives CDR1 SEHNR, CDR2 FQNEAQ (reference sequence).

This chain joins TRBV6-1 and TRBJ2-4, with 7 bases identical to TRBD2. The CDR3 covers 11 residues. Trimming removed 8 bases from V and 12 bases from J; junction bases left unmatched: 7. Germline V gene sequence: CDR1 MNHNS, CDR2 SASEGT. CDR3: CASSGGAYQYF. CDR3 bases: TGTGCCAGCTCGGGGGGTGCGTATCAGTACTTC.

The V and J genes are TRBV5-5 and TRBJ1-5; 10 bases agree with TRBD1. The trim removed 6 bases at V and 5 bases at J, leaving 2 bases unmatched. This CDR3 has 13 amino acids. Germline loops: CDR1 SGHKS, CDR2 YYEKEE (reference sequence). CDR3 nucleotide sequence: TGTGCCAGCATCGGGACAGGGGATCAGCCCCAGCATTTT. It yields the protein CASIGTGDQPQHF.

The genes are TRBV4-3 and TRBJ2-1; perhaps TRBD2 as D (5 bases). CDR1 LGHNA and CDR2 YSLEER come from the germline V gene. This CDR3 has 16 amino acids. V lost 3 bases and J 0 bases, leaving 12 bases between the germline ends. CDR3 nucleotides: TGCGCCAGCAGCCAGGGTAGCGTACGCTCCTACAATGAGCAGTTCTTC. It yields the protein CASSQGSVRSYNEQFF.

This clone came up once. The genes are TRBV9 and TRBJ2-3, with D maybe TRBD1 (5 bases). Trimming took 0 bases from V and 2 from J, leaving 16 bases between them. The CDR3 covers 17 residues. The germline gives CDR1 SGDLS, CDR2 YYNGEE. This CDR3 reads CASSVEGARPATDTQYF. The CDR3 region has the DNA TGTGCCAGCAGCGTAGAAGGGGCCCGTCCAGCCACAGATACGCAGTATTTT.

This chain joins TRBV2 and TRBJ2-6; D may be TRBD1 (6 bases). V lost 5 bases and J 1 base, leaving 15 bases between the germline ends. This CDR3 comprises 17 residues. Germline V CDR1 and CDR2: SNHLY, FYNNEI. CDR3 DNA: TGTGCCAGCAGTCCAGACAGGCCTGTTTCTGGGGCCAACGTCCTGACTTTC. Amino acid sequence: CASSPDRPVSGANVLTF.

This clone was detected a few times. V usage is TRBV5-4 and J usage is TRBJ2-1, with 8 bases fitting TRBD2. CDR1 is SGHNT and CDR2 is YYREEE in the germline V gene (reference sequence). The CDR3 runs 14 residues. The junction had 4 bases not matched to a gene; V was cut back by 4 bases and J by 4 bases. CDR3 amino acids: CASSLGGVYNEQFF. DNA of the CDR3: TGTGCCAGCAGCCTCGGGGGGGTATACAATGAGCAGTTCTTC.

The rearrangement uses TRBV30 and TRBJ1-5, with 8 positions matching TRBD1. V gave up 1 base and J gave up 3 bases; unmatched junction bases: 11. The germline gives CDR1 GTSNPN, CDR2 SVGIG (reference sequence). The CDR3 totals 17 residues. CDR3 sequence reads: CAWSGAGGSRVNQPQHF. The CDR3 nucleotides read TGTGCCTGGAGTGGGGCAGGGGGCTCGAGGGTCAATCAGCCCCAGCATTTT.

The gene calls are TRBV18 and TRBJ2-5, with 7 positions matching TRBD2. V shed 3 bases, J shed 7 bases, and the junction held 5 bases outside the gene matches. Looked up from germline, CDR1 is KGHSH and CDR2 is LQKENI. The CDR3 is made up of 13 amino acids. CDR3 in DNA: TGTGCCAGCTCACCGGGGAGGGAGGTGACCCAGTACTTC. Its protein is CASSPGREVTQYF.

V usage is TRBV19 and J usage is TRBJ1-2; 7 bases agree with TRBD1. The CDR3 contains 14 residues. From germline, CDR1 is LNHDA and CDR2 SQIVND (reference sequence). V lost 8 bases to trimming and J lost 8 bases; unmatched junction nucleotides: 14. The CDR3 loop is CASRGGAGIQGYTF. The CDR3 DNA sequence: TGTGCCAGTCGAGGGGGCGCGGGTATTCAGGGCTACACCTTC.

This clone was seen a handful of times. The gene calls are TRBV30 and TRBJ1-2, with D tentatively TRBD1 (6 bases). The V end was cut by 5 bases, the J end by 9 bases, with 22 bases between. The CDR3 contains 14 residues. Looked up from germline, CDR1 is GTSNPN and CDR2 is SVGIG (reference sequence). Here the CDR3 DNA reads TGTGCCTGGGGAACAGTCGACCAGGGGACGCGCTACACCTTC. Translation gives CAWGTVDQGTRYTF.

The V call is TRBV19, the J call TRBJ2-7; 9 bases line up with TRBD1. The length of the CDR3 is 15 residues. J was trimmed by 2 bases and V by 3 bases; bases with no gene match: 5. CDR1 is LNHDA, CDR2 SQIVND, per germline (reference sequence). The chain's CDR3 is CASSIWTGATYEQYF. The CDR3, as DNA: TGTGCCAGTAGTATCTGGACAGGGGCAACCTACGAGCAGTACTTC.

V is TRBV4-1 and J is TRBJ2-3; 8 bases match TRBD2. The V gene's germline CDR1 is MGHRA and CDR2 YSYEKL. There are 17 residues in the CDR3. V lost 0 bases to trimming and J lost 0 bases; unmatched junction nucleotides: 5. CDR3 sequence: CASSQDGAGASTDTQYF. The CDR3 coding sequence is TGCGCCAGCAGCCAAGATGGAGCGGGGGCTAGCACAGATACGCAGTATTTT.

This sequence joins TRBV18 and TRBJ2-1, with 11 bases fitting TRBD2. The CDR3 sequence is 19 residues long. Unmatched junction bases numbered 12, after V lost 4 bases and J lost 1 base. Germline CDR1 KGHSH, CDR2 LQKENI. The CDR3 spells CASSRMGLAAGVSYNEQFF. DNA of the CDR3: TGTGCCAGCTCACGAATGGGACTAGCGGCTGGGGTGTCCTACAATGAGCAGTTCTTC.

J is TRBJ1-3 and V is TRBV9, with a possible D match to TRBD1 (6 bases). V was cut by 3 bases and J by 4 bases, with 11 bases left in between. This CDR3 is 14 amino acids long. CDR1 is SGDLS, CDR2 YYNGEE, per germline. The CDR3 loop reads CASSAQGVGNTIYF. The CDR3 DNA reads TGTGCCAGCAGCGCACAGGGCGTCGGAAACACCATATATTTT.

This chain joins TRBV4-3 and TRBJ1-6; 9 nucleotides align to TRBD1. Per germline, CDR1 LGHNA and CDR2 YSLEER. Trimming removed 2 bases from V and 9 bases from J; junction bases left unmatched: 5. This CDR3 spans 15 amino acids. CDR3 in amino acids: CASSQYRDRVSPLHF. CDR3 DNA: TGCGCCAGCAGCCAATACCGGGACAGGGTTTCACCCCTCCACTTT.

The genes are TRBV18 and TRBJ1-1; D not certain. Germline lookup yields CDR1 KGHSH and CDR2 LQKENI. Trimming removed 3 bases at V and 3 bases at J, with 8 bases between. The CDR3 is 13 amino acids. The CDR3 DNA sequence: TGTGCCAGCTCACCTATCACGGACACTGAAGCTTTCTTT. This sequence encodes CASSPITDTEAFF.

This rearrangement joins TRBV15 to TRBJ2-3, with 10 bases aligning to TRBD2. Unmatched junction bases numbered 10, after V lost 3 bases and J lost 4 bases. The germline gives CDR1 LNHNV, CDR2 YYDKDF (reference sequence). CDR3 length equals 17 residues. CDR3 region: CATSRKRGGPAADTQYF. CDR3 in DNA: TGTGCCACCAGCAGGAAGCGGGGGGGGCCGGCTGCAGATACGCAGTATTTT.

This clone came up a few times. This sequence joins TRBV29-1 and TRBJ2-2; TRBD1 matches 11 bases. The CDR3 has 15 residues. The J segment lost 1 base and the V segment lost 4 bases, leaving 2 bases of the junction unmatched. In germline, CDR1 is SQVTM, CDR2 ANQGSEA. The CDR3 DNA follows: TGCAGCGTTGTGGGACAGGGGGTGAACACCGGGGAGCTGTTTTTT. Translated, it gives CSVVGQGVNTGELFF.

This chain joins TRBV4-1 and TRBJ2-3, with 13 bases fitting TRBD2. The length of the CDR3 is 16 residues. Germline V gives CDR1 MGHRA, CDR2 YSYEKL. The J segment lost 5 bases and the V segment lost 2 bases, leaving 4 bases of the junction unmatched. The CDR3 bases are TGCGCCAGCAGCCAATTGACTAGCGGGGGGATAGATACGCAGTATTTT. Its protein is CASSQLTSGGIDTQYF.

This rearrangement joins TRBV13 to TRBJ1-1; 9 positions match TRBD1. Germline assignment: CDR1 PRHDT and CDR2 FYEKMQ (reference sequence). Trimming took 5 bases from V and 1 from J; bases not matched to a gene: 5. The CDR3 is 15 amino acids. Here the CDR3 DNA reads TGTGCCAGCAGCGTTTACAGGGGGCCGAACACTGAAGCTTTCTTT. It is translated as CASSVYRGPNTEAFF.

V usage is TRBV19 and J usage is TRBJ2-7; no reliable D call. Germline CDR1 and CDR2: LNHDA and SQIVND (reference sequence). The CDR3 has 13 residues. The germline V and J ends were trimmed by 8 bases and 0 bases, with 11 bases remaining between them. The CDR3 is CASSPGNSYEQYF. As DNA, the CDR3 is TGTGCCAGTTCGCCAGGAAACTCCTACGAGCAGTACTTC. Based on the CDR3 plus reference TRBV19 and TRBJ2-7, the full variable domain is DGGITQSPKYLFRKEGQNVTLSCEQNLNHDAMYWYRQDPGQGLRLIYYSQIVNDFQKGDIAEGYSVSREKKESFPLTVTSAQKNPTAFYLCASSPGNSYEQYFGPGTRLTVT.

This CDR3 reads CASSFSIAGPNEKLFF. As DNA, the CDR3 is TGCGCCAGCAGCTTCTCGATAGCCGGCCCGAATGAAAAACTGTTTTTT. V gene TRBV5-1 combines with J gene TRBJ1-4, with unresolved D. The V gene lost 2 bases and the J gene lost 5 bases, with 16 bases spanning the gap. Germline CDR1 reads SGHRS; CDR2 reads YFSETQ. The CDR3 runs to 16 residues.

This clone occurred a few times. The chain combines TRBV10-1 with TRBJ2-7; 10 bases are shared with TRBD1. The CDR3 sequence is 15 residues long. In germline, CDR1 is WNHNN, CDR2 SYGVQD (reference sequence). Trimming took 2 bases from V and 3 from J; bases not matched to a gene: 4. In nucleotides, the CDR3 is TGCGCCAGCAGTGAGACGACAGGGGGCATCTACGAGCAGTACTTC. This encodes CASSETTGGIYEQYF.